This TCR beta chain originates from a study of PD-L1 blockade in urothelial cancer. Noted time point: pretreatment peripheral blood. The CDR3 runs to 14 residues. V gave up 6 bases and J gave up 1 base; unmatched junction bases: 2. CDR1 is MDHEN, CDR2 SYDVKM, per germline. This clone was recorded a few times. Only in-frame clones appear in the TCRdb table, and some are missing; sequencing was by immunoSEQ multiplex PCR. The table includes approximately 45,000 clones, about 81% detected once. This sequence originates from a man between 50 and 59 years old with urothelial cancer. J is TRBJ1-5 and V is TRBV28; 8 bases are shared with TRBD1. The input for sequencing was PBMCs, taken around atezolizumab (anti-PD-L1) treatment. The CDR3 nucleotides read TGTGCCAGCAGGGGACAGGTGAGCAATCAGCCCCAGCATTTT. Translation: CASRGQVSNQPQHF.